This T cell receptor (beta chain) was sequenced in a study of cytotoxic CD8 clonotypes in ibrutinib-treated CLL. Overall study: Mean values per sample were 255,043 productive templates and 98,000 or so productive rearrangements.

Broader study findings: Age-matched healthy donor levels were exceeded by baseline clonality, which tracked circulating CD8+ T-cell counts. Elevated clonality accompanied ibrutinib response, with a return toward baseline values at progression. Samples were collected at differing times from sustained-remission and progressing patients.

The method was immunoSEQ multiplex PCR; TCRdb's version includes in-frame clones alone and lacks a portion of them. The sample contains approximately 80,000 clones, 85% to 90% of which appear only once. V was cut by 3 bases and J by 0 bases, with 14 bases left in between. Germline values: CDR1 PRHDT, CDR2 FYEKMQ (reference sequence). The CDR3 spans 16 residues. This clone was detected a few times. Its antigen is unidentified. This TCR derives from a human donor with chronic lymphocytic leukemia. The J gene is TRBJ1-1, the V gene TRBV13; D is uncertain. Material: PBMCs, obtained before ibrutinib treatment. Here the CDR3 reads CASSFTALAMNTEAFF. DNA of the CDR3: TGTGCCAGCAGCTTCACGGCGTTAGCAATGAACACTGAAGCTTTCTTT. The whole variable domain, filled in from reference TRBV13 and TRBJ1-1, reads AAGVIQSPRHLIKEKRETATLKCYPIPRHDTVYWYQQGPGQDPQFLISFYEKMQSDKGSIPDRFSAQQFSDYHSELNMSSLELGDSALYFCASSFTALAMNTEAFFGQGTRLTVV.